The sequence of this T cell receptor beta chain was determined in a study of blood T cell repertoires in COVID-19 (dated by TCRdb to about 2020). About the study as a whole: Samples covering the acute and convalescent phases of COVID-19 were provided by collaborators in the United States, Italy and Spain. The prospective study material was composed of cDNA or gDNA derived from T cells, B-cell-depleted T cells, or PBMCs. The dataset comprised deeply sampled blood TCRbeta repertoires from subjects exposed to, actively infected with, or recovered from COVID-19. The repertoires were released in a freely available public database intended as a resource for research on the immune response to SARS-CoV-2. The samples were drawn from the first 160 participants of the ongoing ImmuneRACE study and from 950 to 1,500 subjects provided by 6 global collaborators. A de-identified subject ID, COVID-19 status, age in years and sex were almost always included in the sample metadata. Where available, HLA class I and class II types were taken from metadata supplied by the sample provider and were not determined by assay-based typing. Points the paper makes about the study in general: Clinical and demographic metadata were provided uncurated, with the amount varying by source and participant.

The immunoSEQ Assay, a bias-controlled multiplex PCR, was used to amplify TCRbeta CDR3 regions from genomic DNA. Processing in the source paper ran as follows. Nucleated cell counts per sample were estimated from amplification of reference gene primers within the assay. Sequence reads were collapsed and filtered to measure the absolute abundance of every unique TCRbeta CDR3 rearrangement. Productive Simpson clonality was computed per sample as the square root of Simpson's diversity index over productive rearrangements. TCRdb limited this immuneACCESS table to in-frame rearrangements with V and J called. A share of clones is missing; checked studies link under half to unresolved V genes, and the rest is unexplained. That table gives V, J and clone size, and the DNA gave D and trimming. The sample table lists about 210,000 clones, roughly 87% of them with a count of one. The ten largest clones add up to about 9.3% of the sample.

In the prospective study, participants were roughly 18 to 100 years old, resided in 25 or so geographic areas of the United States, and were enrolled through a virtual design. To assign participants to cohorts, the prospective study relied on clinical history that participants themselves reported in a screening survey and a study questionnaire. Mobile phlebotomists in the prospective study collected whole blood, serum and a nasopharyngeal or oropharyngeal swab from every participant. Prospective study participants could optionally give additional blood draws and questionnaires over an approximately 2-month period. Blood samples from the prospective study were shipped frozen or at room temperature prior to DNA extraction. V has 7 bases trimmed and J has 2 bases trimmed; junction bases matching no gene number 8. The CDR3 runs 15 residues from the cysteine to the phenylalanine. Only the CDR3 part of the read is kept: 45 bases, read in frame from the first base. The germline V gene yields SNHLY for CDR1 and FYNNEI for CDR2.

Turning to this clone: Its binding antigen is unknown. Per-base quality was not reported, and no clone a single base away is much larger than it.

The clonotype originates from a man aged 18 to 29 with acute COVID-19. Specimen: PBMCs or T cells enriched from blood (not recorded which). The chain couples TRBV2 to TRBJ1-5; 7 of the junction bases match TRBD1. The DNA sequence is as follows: TGTGCCAGCAAGGTGAGGGGGCAGGGCAATCAGCCCCAGCATTTT. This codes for CASKVRGQGNQPQHF. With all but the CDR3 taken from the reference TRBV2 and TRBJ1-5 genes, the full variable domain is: EPEVTQTPSHQVTQMGQEVILRCVPISNHLYFYWYRQILGQKVEFLVSFYNNEISEKSEIFDDQFSVERPDGSNFTLKIRSTKLEDSAMYFCASKVRGQGNQPQHFGDGTRLSIL.